Shown below are 9 T cell receptor beta chains from a single sample sequenced in a study of tumor-infiltrating lymphocytes in primary liver carcinoma. Total RNA and DNA came together from approximately 20-30 mg of bulk tissue without cell sorting. Synthesis of TCR beta cDNA was carried out from approximately 470 ng total RNA with a constant-region primer. Nested multiplex PCR, run for three rounds with slightly modified ARM-PCR, yielded TCR beta libraries. Primers for the first two PCR rounds were TRBV1-TRBV30 forward primers and a C-beta reverse primer (about 11 cycles per round). TCRdb analysed the multiplex PCR reads with MiXCR anew, one entry per CDR3 protein. The table includes more than 95,000 distinct CDR3 sequences, 64% detected once. The sample was liver tumor tissue from sampling region 3. Subset reported: tumor region T3, left-lateral pole. The source is an older woman with primary liver carcinoma and hepatitis B virus infection.

The chain has TRBV11-1 and TRBJ2-3; 7 bases agree with TRBD2. The ends lost 5 bases at V and 0 bases at J; junction bases unmatched: 8. CDR1 is SGHAT, CDR2 FQDESV, per germline (reference sequence). CDR3 length equals 16 residues. The CDR3 loop reads CASSTGLVASTDTQYF. The CDR3 DNA follows: TGTGCCAGCAGCACTGGACTAGTGGCTAGCACAGATACGCAGTATTTT.

This clonotype showed up many times. The chain employs TRBV6-1 and TRBJ2-1, with D perhaps matching TRBD2 (5 bases). V gave up 9 bases and J gave up 0 bases, with 21 bases separating them. The CDR3 contains 17 residues. Germline assignment: CDR1 MNHNS and CDR2 SASEGT. CDR3 bases: TGTGCCAGTGACTACCAATCTTTCTGGGGCTCCTACAATGAGCAGTTCTTC. Translated: CASDYQSFWGSYNEQFF.

In this sample, this clonotype turned up many times. The J gene is TRBJ2-5, the V gene TRBV7-8, with D unresolved. Germline V gives CDR1 SGHVS, CDR2 FQNEAQ. The CDR3 length is 12 residues. Deletions cut 5 bases from V and 5 bases from J, with 9 bases between. The CDR3 spells CASSPQLETQYF. The CDR3 DNA is TGTGCCAGCAGCCCGCAGCTTGAGACCCAGTACTTC.

Notes on this clonotype: The CDR3 does not close with the conserved phenylalanine or tryptophan, likely indicating a read error. The chain uses TRBV12-3 or TRBV12-4 and TRBJ2-4; D is possibly TRBD1 or TRBD2 (5 bases each). This CDR3 comprises 13 residues. CDR3 residues: CTSSPGSANIQYL. The CDR3 DNA follows: TGTACCAGCAGCCCAGGGAGTGCAAACATTCAGTACTTA.

V usage is TRBV5-1 and J usage is TRBJ2-7; 7 bases map to TRBD2. The CDR3 length is 15 residues. Per the germline V gene, CDR1 is SGHRS and CDR2 is YFSETQ. V gave up 3 bases and J gave up 0 bases; unmatched junction bases: 6. The CDR3 nucleotides read TGCGCCAGCAGCTACTCTCCTAGCGGCTCCTACGAGCAGTACTTC. This translates into CASSYSPSGSYEQYF.

Notes on this clonotype: The junction departs from germline at one end; a sequencing error may be responsible. This chain connects TRBV5-1 to TRBJ2-5, with unresolved D. Germline assignment: CDR1 SGHRS and CDR2 YFSETQ. The CDR3 runs to 14 residues. The CDR3 loop is CGSSLGGFQETQYF. The DNA of the CDR3 is TGCGGCAGCAGCTTGGGTGGGTTTCAAGAGACCCAGTACTTC.

As for this clonotype: The junction shows a germline mismatch at one end, possibly a read error. The rearrangement joins TRBV11-3 to TRBJ2-3; D is undetermined. The CDR3 is 14 residues long. CDR1 and CDR2 from the germline V gene are SGHNT and YENEEA. As DNA, the CDR3 is TGTGCCACCAGCATACGGAGAAACCCAGATACGCAGTATTTT. The encoded protein is CATSIRRNPDTQYF.

This clonotype was found a few times. A clone one base away is much larger, so this may be a read error. The rearrangement joins TRBV4-1 to TRBJ1-1; possible D gene TRBD1, 6 bases. Germline CDR1 is MGHRA and CDR2 is YSYEKL. This CDR3 has 15 amino acids. CDR3 protein: CASSQDGQGNTETFF. The CDR3 DNA sequence: TGCGCCAGCAGCCAAGATGGGCAGGGGAACACTGAAACTTTCTTT.

Comments on this clonotype: One junction end disagrees with the germline gene, perhaps due to a read error. The V and J genes are TRBV11-2 and TRBJ2-7; D unresolved. The CDR3 length is 15 residues. Germline CDR1 is SGHAT and CDR2 is FQNNGV. The CDR3 region is CARSLVPARAYEQYF. The CDR3, as DNA: TGTGCCAGAAGCTTAGTCCCGGCACGGGCCTACGAGCAGTACTTC.